The 32 T cell receptor beta chains below were found in one sample sequenced in a study of blood T cell repertoires in COVID-19. The assay was immunoSEQ multiplex PCR, and TCRdb's table has in-frame clones only and misses some. The sample carries 270,000 or so clones, 85% recorded once. The sample was peripheral blood. The receptors come from a human donor in a cohort sampled during active COVID-19.

The V and J genes are TRBV9 and TRBJ2-1; D remains unclear. Trimming stripped 0 bases from V and 3 bases from J, with 10 bases between. The germline V gene has CDR1 SGDLS and CDR2 YYNGEE. The CDR3 is 15 residues long. CDR3 nucleotide sequence: TGTGCCAGCAGCGTAGGTGTGAACTTCTACAATGAGCAGTTCTTC. Its protein is CASSVGVNFYNEQFF.

This clone occurred a few times. The chain recombines TRBV27 with TRBJ1-1; maybe TRBD1 (5 bases). The CDR3 sequence is 16 residues long. Germline lookup yields CDR1 MNHEY and CDR2 SMNVEV (reference sequence). V was clipped by 5 bases and J by 0 bases, with 16 bases between them. CDR3 residues: CASSPDRLSMNTEAFF. CDR3 bases: TGTGCCAGCAGTCCAGACAGACTCAGTATGAACACTGAAGCTTTCTTT.

This clone was counted between two and nine times. The chain couples TRBV29-1 to TRBJ1-3, with D tentatively TRBD1 (6 bases). This CDR3 comprises 11 residues. Trimming stripped 8 bases from V and 4 bases from J, with 9 bases between. CDR1 is SQVTM and CDR2 is ANQGSEA in the germline V gene. The CDR3 DNA reads TGCAGCCTAGGACAGGGAAACACCATATATTTT. Translated, it gives CSLGQGNTIYF.

This clone was seen only once. The genes are TRBV7-9 and TRBJ2-7; 10 bases agree with TRBD2. This CDR3 comprises 14 residues. V lost 3 bases to trimming and J lost 7 bases; unmatched junction nucleotides: 6. CDR1 SEHNR and CDR2 FQNEAQ come from the germline V gene (reference sequence). Here the CDR3 reads CASSFGLADGEQYF. CDR3 nucleotide sequence: TGTGCCAGCAGCTTTGGACTAGCGGACGGGGAGCAGTACTTC.

Only a few counts were recorded for this clone. The chain has TRBV9 and TRBJ2-1; 8 bases match TRBD2. Trimming took 0 bases from V and 9 from J; bases not matched to a gene: 5. From germline, CDR1 is SGDLS and CDR2 YYNGEE. The CDR3 extends over 14 amino acids. The CDR3 nucleotides read TGTGCCAGCAGCGTAGCGGGAGGGCCTTTTGAGCAGTTCTTC. Its translation is CASSVAGGPFEQFF.

In this sample, this clone turned up once. The gene calls are TRBV18 and TRBJ1-5, with 9 bases that match TRBD1. J was trimmed by 4 bases and V by 3 bases; bases with no gene match: 1. This CDR3 comprises 14 residues. The germline V gene has CDR1 KGHSH and CDR2 LQKENI. The CDR3 loop reads CASSPGTGNQPQHF. CDR3 DNA: TGTGCCAGCTCACCCGGGACAGGGAATCAGCCCCAGCATTTT.

This clone was recorded only once. This chain joins TRBV19 and TRBJ1-4; 8 positions match TRBD1. Germline CDR1 reads LNHDA; CDR2 reads SQIVND (reference sequence). V lost 6 bases to trimming and J lost 5 bases; unmatched junction nucleotides: 11. The CDR3 has 16 residues. The CDR3 region is CASSDRGGSVNEKLFF. The DNA for the CDR3 is TGTGCCAGTAGCGACAGGGGTGGTAGTGTGAATGAAAAACTGTTTTTT. The full variable domain, rest sourced from reference TRBV19 and TRBJ1-4, is DGGITQSPKYLFRKEGQNVTLSCEQNLNHDAMYWYRQDPGQGLRLIYYSQIVNDFQKGDIAEGYSVSREKKESFPLTVTSAQKNPTAFYLCASSDRGGSVNEKLFFGSGTQLSVL.

CDR3: CASSLTGADLKLFF. The DNA of the CDR3 is TGTGCCAGCAGCTTGACAGGGGCGGATTTAAAACTGTTTTTT. The chain is built from TRBV11-3 and TRBJ1-4; 8 nucleotides agree with TRBD1. CDR3 length: 14 amino acids. V was pared by 3 bases and J by 10 bases, with 7 bases of the junction left unmatched. Germline V gives CDR1 SGHNT, CDR2 YENEEA.

The CDR3 spells CASSLGDLTYEQYF. The CDR3 nucleotides are TGCGCCAGCAGCTTGGGCGATCTTACCTACGAGCAGTACTTC. The chain carries TRBV5-1 and TRBJ2-7; D unresolved. V was shortened by 0 bases and J by 2 bases, with 9 bases between the two germline ends. Per germline, CDR1 SGHRS and CDR2 YFSETQ. The CDR3 covers 14 residues.

V is TRBV9 and J is TRBJ2-7, with D perhaps TRBD2 (6 bases). CDR3 length equals 15 residues. Between the trimmed V and J ends, which lost 1 base and 1 base, there was a span of 12 bases. Per germline, CDR1 SGDLS and CDR2 YYNGEE. The CDR3 here is CASSVRGGPSYEQYF. The CDR3 DNA reads TGTGCCAGCAGCGTACGCGGAGGGCCTTCCTACGAGCAGTACTTC.

This sequence joins TRBV18 and TRBJ2-3; unclear D gene. CDR1 is KGHSH and CDR2 is LQKENI in the germline V gene. CDR3 length equals 17 residues. With 1 base removed from V and 0 bases from J, the gap between germline ends came to 14 bases. CDR3 DNA sequence: TGTGCCAGCTCACCACTCGGCCGCGGAGCTAGCACAGATACGCAGTATTTT. This gives the protein CASSPLGRGASTDTQYF.

A few counts support this clone. The same CDR3 can be traced to other DNA sequences in this sample. The V call is TRBV9, the J call TRBJ2-7; TRBD1 aligns across 7 bases. J was trimmed by 2 bases and V by 3 bases; bases with no gene match: 2. Per germline, CDR1 SGDLS and CDR2 YYNGEE. This CDR3 is built from 13 residues. CDR3 DNA: TGTGCCAGCAGCGGCCAGGGGGCCTACGAGCAGTACTTC. Translated: CASSGQGAYEQYF. The variable domain in full, with the rest retrieved from reference TRBV9 and TRBJ2-7, is DSGVTQTPKHLITATGQRVTLRCSPRSGDLSVYWYQQSLDQGLQFLIQYYNGEERAKGNILERFSAQQFPDLHSELNLSSLELGDSALYFCASSGQGAYEQYFGPGTRLTVT.

The chain is built from TRBV5-1 and TRBJ2-7, with 9 bases that match TRBD2. Germline V gene data show CDR1 as SGHRS and CDR2 as YFSETQ. Losses at the gene ends were 4 bases for V and 5 bases for J; bases not matched to a gene: 10. This CDR3 comprises 15 residues. The CDR3 DNA sequence: TGCGCCAGCAGCCACGGGATAGCGGGAGAGGACGAGCAGTACTTC. Amino acid sequence: CASSHGIAGEDEQYF. Drawing the rest from reference TRBV5-1 and TRBJ2-7, the complete variable domain is KAGVTQTPRYLIKTRGQQVTLSCSPISGHRSVSWYQQTPGQGLQFLFEYFSETQRNKGNFPGRFSGRQFSNSRSEMNVSTLELGDSALYLCASSHGIAGEDEQYFGPGTRLTVT.

CDR3 coding DNA: TGTGCCAGCATTACGGCCAGGAGGAGGCACGAGCAGTACTTC. It codes for CASITARRRHEQYF. The J gene is TRBJ2-7, the V gene TRBV3-1 (or the pseudogene TRBV3-2); D is perhaps TRBD2 (5 bases). This CDR3 spans 14 amino acids. CDR1 and CDR2 (germline): LGHDT, YNNKEL (reference sequence). Trimming stripped 7 bases from V and 5 bases from J, with 18 bases between.

The chain uses TRBV6-1 and TRBJ2-3; 9 bases align to TRBD2. Germline V gives CDR1 MNHNS, CDR2 SASEGT. This CDR3 region has 16 residues. The V segment lost 3 bases and the J segment 3 bases; nucleotides outside the gene matches: 7. The CDR3 here is CASSDSQREVTDTQYF. Here the CDR3 DNA reads TGTGCCAGCAGTGATTCTCAGCGGGAGGTAACAGATACGCAGTATTTT.

The chain is built from TRBV7-3 and TRBJ2-1, with TRBD2 matching over 8 bases. The CDR3 loop spans 15 amino acids. CDR1 and CDR2 from the germline V gene are SGHTA and FQGTGA. V shed 2 bases and J 7 bases; nucleotides not matched to a gene: 7. This chain's CDR3 is CASSLDGRAGNEQFF. In DNA form, the CDR3 reads TGTGCCAGCAGCTTAGACGGGAGGGCCGGTAATGAGCAGTTCTTC.

The chain links TRBV28 to TRBJ2-1, with a possible D match to TRBD1 (5 bases). The V and J ends lost 8 bases and 0 bases respectively, with 14 bases between them. Germline V gene sequence: CDR1 MDHEN, CDR2 SYDVKM. The CDR3 has 15 amino acids. The CDR3 DNA reads as TGTGCCAGCGAACGGATTACAGGCTCCTACAATGAGCAGTTCTTC. Translation gives CASERITGSYNEQFF.

J is TRBJ1-5 and V is TRBV19; 8 bases fit TRBD1. J lost 6 bases, V lost 6 bases, and 10 bases had no gene match. The CDR3 spans 15 residues. Per germline, CDR1 LNHDA and CDR2 SQIVND (reference sequence). The CDR3 sequence is CASSDLDRESQPQHF. DNA of the CDR3: TGTGCCAGTAGCGACTTGGACAGGGAAAGTCAGCCCCAGCATTTT.

The V and J genes are TRBV5-8 and TRBJ2-1; TRBD2 matches at 13 bases. With V trimmed by 4 bases and J by 5 bases, 9 bases remained unmatched. Per germline, CDR1 SGHTS and CDR2 YDEGEE. The CDR3 is 17 residues long. In nucleotides, the CDR3 is TGTGCCAGCAGCGTGCGAAAAGGGACTAGCGGGAACAATGAGCAGTTCTTC. It specifies CASSVRKGTSGNNEQFF.

This chain links TRBV5-1 with TRBJ1-1; D perhaps matches TRBD1 (6 bases). The CDR3 is 18 residues long. Germline CDR1 reads SGHRS; CDR2 reads YFSETQ. Between the trimmed V and J ends, which lost 4 bases and 0 bases, there was a span of 22 bases. CDR3 sequence reads: CASSPMPQGTTMNTEAFF. The CDR3 bases are TGCGCCAGCAGCCCTATGCCACAGGGCACAACCATGAACACTGAAGCTTTCTTT.

J is TRBJ2-1 and V is TRBV7-2; possible D gene TRBD2, 5 bases. V lost 7 bases and J 9 bases, leaving 22 bases between the germline ends. This CDR3 region has 15 residues. CDR1 and CDR2 (germline): SGHTA, FQGNSA. Here the CDR3 DNA reads TGTGCCAGCACCTTGGACGTGGGAAAAGGAGGTGAGCAGTTCTTC. Translated, it gives CASTLDVGKGGEQFF.

The chain links TRBV19 to TRBJ1-1, with D perhaps matching TRBD1 (6 bases). The germline V and J ends were trimmed by 1 base and 8 bases, with 8 bases remaining between them. This CDR3 is 12 amino acids long. Per germline, CDR1 LNHDA and CDR2 SQIVND (reference sequence). In DNA, the CDR3 is TGTGCCAGTAGTATAGCACAGGGAGAAGCTTTCTTT. This encodes CASSIAQGEAFF.

The CDR3 loop is CALQTDSTDTQYF. DNA for the CDR3: TGTGCCCTACAAACAGACAGCACAGATACGCAGTATTTT. The chain carries TRBV6-5 and TRBJ2-3; no definite D call. Trimming pared 11 bases from V and 0 bases from J, leaving 12 bases between. The germline gives CDR1 MNHEY, CDR2 SVGAGI. The CDR3 is 13 residues long.

This sequence joins TRBV25-1 and TRBJ1-2; no clear D gene. The CDR3 length is 15 residues. V was pared by 1 base and J by 8 bases, with 17 bases between. Germline CDR1 MGHDK, CDR2 SYGVNS. CDR3 protein: CASSESVGRQSGYTF. CDR3 nucleotide sequence: TGTGCCAGCAGTGAATCAGTTGGGCGCCAGTCAGGCTACACCTTC.

V and J are TRBV5-8 and TRBJ1-5; D perhaps matches TRBD1 (5 bases). V was shortened by 4 bases and J by 4 bases, with 21 bases between the two germline ends. This CDR3 comprises 17 residues. Per the germline V gene, CDR1 is SGHTS and CDR2 is YDEGEE. CDR3: CASSEQKMAGPNQPQHF. CDR3 bases: TGTGCCAGCAGCGAACAAAAAATGGCAGGGCCAAATCAGCCCCAGCATTTT.

For the CDR3, the DNA is TGTGCCAGCAGTTCACTGACTAGCGGGATGTACGAGCAGTACTTC. Amino acid sequence: CASSSLTSGMYEQYF. The chain employs TRBV28 and TRBJ2-7; 11 nucleotides agree with TRBD2. The J segment lost 4 bases and the V segment lost 4 bases, leaving 6 bases of the junction unmatched. CDR3 length equals 15 residues. Germline CDR1 and CDR2: MDHEN and SYDVKM.

The chain carries TRBV7-8 and TRBJ2-1; D possibly corresponds to TRBD1 (5 bases). Trimming cost V 1 base and J 6 bases, with 7 bases left between them. This CDR3 comprises 13 residues. Germline-derived CDR1 and CDR2 are SGHVS and FQNEAQ. The CDR3 region has the DNA TGTGCCAGCAGCTTAGTACAGGTCAATGAGCAGTTCTTC. This translates into CASSLVQVNEQFF.

This chain joins TRBV2 and TRBJ1-1, with D maybe TRBD1 (5 bases). V lost 10 bases and J 4 bases, leaving 19 bases between the germline ends. The CDR3 consists of 14 residues. Germline V gene sequence: CDR1 SNHLY, CDR2 FYNNEI. This CDR3 reads CATSRLARVTEAFF. CDR3 sequence (DNA): TGTGCCACCTCCAGGTTGGCCAGGGTCACTGAAGCTTTCTTT.

The J gene is TRBJ1-2, the V gene TRBV28, with D unresolved. From germline, CDR1 is MDHEN and CDR2 SYDVKM. The ends were cut back, 10 bases at V and 4 bases at J, with 13 bases in the middle. This CDR3 has 12 amino acids. The CDR3: CAIPGKPYGYTF. In DNA, the CDR3 is TGTGCCATACCCGGGAAGCCCTATGGCTACACCTTC.

J is TRBJ2-3 and V is TRBV2, with D possibly being TRBD2 (5 bases). The CDR3 loop spans 12 amino acids. Germline CDR1 is SNHLY and CDR2 is FYNNEI. Trimming cost V 7 bases and J 2 bases, with 7 bases left between them. The CDR3: CASKRATDTQYF. CDR3 DNA: TGTGCCAGCAAGAGGGCCACAGATACGCAGTATTTT.

This clone turned up a few times. V and J are TRBV7-6 and TRBJ1-1, with D tentatively TRBD1 (6 bases). The CDR3 extends over 15 amino acids. The germline V and J ends were trimmed by 5 bases and 1 base, with 14 bases remaining between them. Looked up from germline, CDR1 is SGHVS and CDR2 is FNYEAQ. The CDR3 DNA follows: TGTGCCAGCAGCCCAACAGGGTCTCCGAACACTGAAGCTTTCTTT. This translates into CASSPTGSPNTEAFF.

V is TRBV6-1 and J is TRBJ1-1; 7 nucleotides align to TRBD1. Looked up from germline, CDR1 is MNHNS and CDR2 is SASEGT. V lost 2 bases, J lost 7 bases, and 7 bases stayed unmatched. The CDR3 runs 14 residues. CDR3 coding DNA: TGTGCCAGCAGTGAAAGGGGGCTAGTGGATGAAGCTTTCTTT. It yields the protein CASSERGLVDEAFF.